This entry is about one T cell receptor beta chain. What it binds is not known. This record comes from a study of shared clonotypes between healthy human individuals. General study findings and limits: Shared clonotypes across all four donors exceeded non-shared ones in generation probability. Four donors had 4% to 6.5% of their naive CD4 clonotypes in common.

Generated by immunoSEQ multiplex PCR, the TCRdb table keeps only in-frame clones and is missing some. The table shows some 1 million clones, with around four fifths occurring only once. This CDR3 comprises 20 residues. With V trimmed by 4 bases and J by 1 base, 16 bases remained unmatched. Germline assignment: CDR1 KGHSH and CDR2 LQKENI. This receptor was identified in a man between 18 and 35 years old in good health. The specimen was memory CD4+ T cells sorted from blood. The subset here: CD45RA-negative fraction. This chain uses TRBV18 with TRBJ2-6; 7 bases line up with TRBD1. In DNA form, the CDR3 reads TGTGCCAGCTCACTAAGTGTACCGGGACAGCCAGGATCTGGGGCCAACGTCCTGACTTTC. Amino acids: CASSLSVPGQPGSGANVLTF.